The 29 T cell receptor beta chains given below trace back to one sample, sequenced in a study of blood T cell repertoires in COVID-19. The repertoire was sequenced with immunoSEQ multiplex PCR; TCRdb's copy has only in-frame clones and lacks some. This table has approximately 230,000 clones, 86% appearing once. Sequencing was performed on peripheral blood. The receptor source for this set is a young man who had recovered from COVID-19.

The chain combines TRBV12-5 with TRBJ2-5; 7 bases match TRBD1. The CDR3 is 14 amino acids. With V trimmed by 1 base and J by 5 bases, 4 bases remained unmatched. Germline V gives CDR1 LGHNT, CDR2 FRNRAP. CDR3 in amino acids: CASGLGQGIETQYF. The CDR3 region has the DNA TGTGCTAGTGGTTTGGGACAGGGAATCGAGACCCAGTACTTC. The full variable domain, its missing parts supplied by reference TRBV12-5 and TRBJ2-5, is DARVTQTPRHKVTEMGQEVTMRCQPILGHNTVFWYRQTMMQGLELLAYFRNRAPLDDSGMPKDRFSAEMPDATLATLKIQPSEPRDSAVYFCASGLGQGIETQYFGPGTRLLVL.

This clone occurred once. The V call is TRBV6-5, the J call TRBJ1-1; D ambiguous. The CDR3 contains 14 residues. Germline CDR1 and CDR2: MNHEY and SVGAGI. The V and J ends lost 6 bases and 2 bases respectively, with 13 bases between them. CDR3 coding DNA: TGTGCCAGCAGCCGCGGATTATCTAACACTGAAGCTTTCTTT. It translates to CASSRGLSNTEAFF.

This clone was seen a single time. CDR3 nucleotides: TGCAGCGTTGGGGTGGACAGGGCGGATGAAAAACTGTTTTTT. It translates to CSVGVDRADEKLFF. J is TRBJ1-4 and V is TRBV29-1, with TRBD1 matching 8 bases. The CDR3 spans 14 residues. Germline V gene sequence: CDR1 SQVTM, CDR2 ANQGSEA. V lost 4 bases, J lost 6 bases, and 7 bases stayed unmatched.

The count of this clone is one. The V and J genes are TRBV3-1 (or the pseudogene TRBV3-2) and TRBJ2-1; TRBD2 matches at 13 bases. The CDR3 is 16 residues long. Germline CDR1 reads LGHDT; CDR2 reads YNNKEL (reference sequence). V lost 4 bases, J lost 3 bases, and 3 bases stayed unmatched. CDR3 DNA: TGTGCCAGCAGCCTCGGACTAGCGGGGGACTACAATGAGCAGTTCTTC. Its protein is CASSLGLAGDYNEQFF.

The genes are TRBV7-2 and TRBJ2-7; no clear D. Trimming took off 0 bases at V and 3 bases at J, with 12 bases between the two ends. The CDR3 length is 15 residues. The germline V gene has CDR1 SGHTA and CDR2 FQGNSA. The CDR3 DNA reads as TGTGCCAGCAGCTTAGCTACGGCGGAGAGCTACGAGCAGTACTTC. Its translation: CASSLATAESYEQYF.

V gene TRBV6-6 combines with J gene TRBJ1-2; tentative D call: TRBD1 (6 bases). Germline V lookup: CDR1 MNHNY, CDR2 SVGAGI (reference sequence). The CDR3 covers 14 residues. Deletions cut 2 bases from V and 8 bases from J, with 15 bases between. The DNA for the CDR3 is TGTGCCAGCAGTTACGGGTCAGGGGCTGAGGGCTACACCTTC. Translated, it gives CASSYGSGAEGYTF.

The gene calls are TRBV15 and TRBJ2-7, with no clear D. The CDR3 loop spans 15 amino acids. V lost 0 bases and J 0 bases, leaving 9 bases between the germline ends. CDR1 is LNHNV and CDR2 is YYDKDF in the germline V gene (reference sequence). The CDR3 region is CATSREASVSYEQYF. The CDR3 region has the DNA TGTGCCACCAGCAGAGAGGCAAGTGTCTCCTACGAGCAGTACTTC.

This clone was found a few times. DNA of the CDR3: TGTGCCAGCATTTATAGCGGCGGCACAGATACGCAGTATTTT. Protein product: CASIYSGGTDTQYF. The chain uses TRBV2 and TRBJ2-3; possible D gene TRBD2, 6 bases. Looked up from germline, CDR1 is SNHLY and CDR2 is FYNNEI. The CDR3 covers 14 residues. Trimming cost V 7 bases and J 1 base, with 12 bases left between them.

The CDR3 DNA reads TGTGCCAGTACTACGACTCTCAGCACTGAAGCTTTCTTT. Encoded protein: CASTTTLSTEAFF. The genes are TRBV3-1 (or the pseudogene TRBV3-2) and TRBJ1-1; D is unresolved. Germline V gene lookup returns CDR1 LGHDT and CDR2 YNNKEL (reference sequence). Trimming took 9 bases from V and 4 from J, leaving 15 bases between them. The CDR3 contains 13 residues.

This clone has just a few counts. This chain connects TRBV7-2 to TRBJ2-3, with 11 positions matching TRBD2. The CDR3 sequence is 17 residues long. In germline, CDR1 is SGHTA, CDR2 FQGNSA. V shed 3 bases and J 6 bases; nucleotides not matched to a gene: 11. The CDR3 region has the DNA TGTGCCAGCAGCTTCGTCACTAGCGGGGGCCCCCTGGATACGCAGTATTTT. As protein: CASSFVTSGGPLDTQYF.

Worth noting for this clone: One end of the junction is discordant with germline, which a read error may explain. V usage is TRBV25-1 and J usage is TRBJ1-5, with a weak D call TRBD1 (5 bases). Germline CDR1 is MGHDK and CDR2 is SYGVNS. This CDR3 has 12 amino acids. CDR3 sequence (DNA): TGTGCCAGCAGTGAATCTGGAGGGGCCCCTCTCTTT. Translating it yields CASSESGGAPLF.

The gene calls are TRBV18 and TRBJ2-6; no clear D gene. The germline V and J ends were trimmed by 4 bases and 0 bases, with 13 bases remaining between them. CDR1 and CDR2 (germline): KGHSH, LQKENI. The CDR3 totals 17 residues. This CDR3 reads CASSLRGITSGANVLTF. CDR3 bases: TGTGCCAGCTCACTCCGAGGCATTACCTCTGGGGCCAACGTCCTGACTTTC.

This rearrangement joins TRBV7-2 to TRBJ1-3; 7 nucleotides agree with TRBD1. The CDR3 is made up of 13 amino acids. Germline CDR1 and CDR2: SGHTA and FQGNSA. The V gene end was trimmed by 3 bases and the J gene end by 4 bases; junction bases not matched to a gene: 0. As DNA, the CDR3 is TGTGCCAGCAGCTTGGACAGGGGAAACACCATATATTTT. It yields the protein CASSLDRGNTIYF.

This clone was detected only a few times. The chain links TRBV3-1 (or the pseudogene TRBV3-2) to TRBJ2-2; tentative D call: TRBD2 (7 bases). The V gene's germline CDR1 is LGHDT and CDR2 YNNKEL (reference sequence). Trimming pared 0 bases from V and 5 bases from J, leaving 16 bases between. The CDR3 covers 17 residues. Here the CDR3 DNA reads TGTGCCAGCAGCCAAGATAGGTGGCGGGGGCGGACCGGGGAGCTGTTTTTT. Its protein product is CASSQDRWRGRTGELFF.

This clone was observed a single time. V gene TRBV5-8 combines with J gene TRBJ1-1, with TRBD1 as a possible D gene (6 bases). The V and J ends lost 2 bases and 3 bases respectively, with 14 bases between them. The CDR3 is 15 amino acids. Germline CDR1 and CDR2: SGHTS and YDEGEE. The CDR3 nucleotides read TGTGCCAGCAGCTTTTCACAGGGTGGGTACACTGAAGCTTTCTTT. Translation gives CASSFSQGGYTEAFF.

Worth noting for this clone: At one end, the junction sequence differs from germline, possibly due to a read error. The gene calls are TRBV3-1 (or the pseudogene TRBV3-2) and TRBJ2-5; TRBD2 matches at 9 bases. There are 15 residues in the CDR3. Germline V lookup: CDR1 LGHDT, CDR2 YNNKEL (reference sequence). The CDR3 nucleotides read TGTGCCAGCAGTCAAGCGGCGGGGGGGCCGGAGACCCAGTACTTC. Translating it yields CASSQAAGGPETQYF.

This sequence joins TRBV11-2 and TRBJ2-3, with 11 bases matching TRBD2. Germline V gene lookup returns CDR1 SGHAT and CDR2 FQNNGV. The CDR3 spans 17 residues. The J segment lost 0 bases and the V segment lost 2 bases, leaving 4 bases of the junction unmatched. The CDR3 loop reads CASSLTSGGPSTDTQYF. CDR3 DNA: TGTGCCAGCAGCTTAACTAGCGGGGGCCCTAGCACAGATACGCAGTATTTT.

This clone was seen a single time. The chain links TRBV4-1 to TRBJ2-1; 8 bases align to TRBD1. The CDR3 loop spans 14 amino acids. V shed 1 base, J shed 6 bases, and the junction held 2 bases outside the gene matches. Germline V CDR1 and CDR2: MGHRA, YSYEKL. CDR3 loop: CASSQGQGFNEQFF. The CDR3 nucleotides are TGCGCCAGCAGCCAAGGACAGGGGTTCAATGAGCAGTTCTTC.

The rearrangement uses TRBV2 and TRBJ1-1, with D perhaps matching TRBD1 (5 bases). The ends were cut back, 7 bases at V and 4 bases at J, with 19 bases in the middle. CDR3 length: 15 residues. In germline, CDR1 is SNHLY, CDR2 FYNNEI. The CDR3 nucleotides read TGTGCCAGCACCGGCCGGGGGTCTTTTTCCACTGAAGCTTTCTTT. This translates into CASTGRGSFSTEAFF.

The chain couples TRBV10-3 to TRBJ2-2; TRBD1 matches 11 bases. The germline V gene has CDR1 ENHRY and CDR2 SYGVKD. V was pared by 4 bases and J by 5 bases, with 9 bases of the junction left unmatched. The CDR3 covers 17 residues. DNA of the CDR3: TGTGCCATCAGTGGATTGGACAGGGGGCTGAGAACCGGGGAGCTGTTTTTT. This translates into CAISGLDRGLRTGELFF.

The rearrangement uses TRBV7-9 and TRBJ2-4; the D gene is possibly TRBD1 (5 bases). CDR1 and CDR2 (germline): SEHNR, FQNEAQ (reference sequence). V was trimmed by 2 bases and J by 0 bases, leaving 11 bases between them. This CDR3 spans 16 amino acids. CDR3 residues: CASSLPAGIAKNIQYF. In DNA form, the CDR3 reads TGTGCCAGCAGCTTACCGGCAGGGATAGCCAAAAACATTCAGTACTTC.

The V call is TRBV9, the J call TRBJ2-3, with TRBD2 matching 11 bases. J lost 6 bases, V lost 0 bases, and 3 bases had no gene match. There are 15 residues in the CDR3. Germline V gene sequence: CDR1 SGDLS, CDR2 YYNGEE. The CDR3 region is CASSVVTSGGDTQYF. The CDR3 coding sequence is TGTGCCAGCAGCGTAGTAACTAGCGGGGGTGATACGCAGTATTTT.

This clone was recorded once. The genes are TRBV23-1 and TRBJ2-5; 7 nucleotides match TRBD1. TRBV23-1 is an ORF, with its function uncertain. The junction had 12 bases not matched to a gene; V was cut back by 2 bases and J by 3 bases. This CDR3 region has 17 residues. The CDR3 sequence is CASSQPHPYRGEETQYF. The CDR3 nucleotides read TGCGCCAGCAGTCAACCTCACCCATACAGGGGAGAAGAGACCCAGTACTTC.

V usage is TRBV24-1 and J usage is TRBJ2-5, with TRBD1 matching 7 bases. Germline V gene lookup returns CDR1 KGHDR and CDR2 SFDVKD. V was clipped by 5 bases and J by 2 bases; unmatched bases: 10. The CDR3 is made up of 16 amino acids. This CDR3 reads CATSVGDSRFQETQYF. In DNA form, the CDR3 reads TGTGCCACCAGTGTGGGGGACAGCCGATTTCAAGAGACCCAGTACTTC.

The sample holds a few counts of this clone. The chain has TRBV27 and TRBJ1-4, with 12 bases fitting TRBD1. The V segment lost 5 bases and the J segment 4 bases; nucleotides outside the gene matches: 11. CDR3 size: 18 residues. CDR1 and CDR2 from the germline V gene are MNHEY and SMNVEV (reference sequence). CDR3 region: CASSPAGTGGRGNEKLFF. In DNA, the CDR3 is TGTGCCAGCAGTCCGGCCGGGACAGGGGGCAGAGGTAATGAAAAACTGTTTTTT.

The chain combines TRBV10-1 with TRBJ2-5, with D perhaps TRBD1 (5 bases). Trimming cost V 3 bases and J 2 bases, with 10 bases left between them. Per germline, CDR1 WNHNN and CDR2 SYGVQD (reference sequence). This CDR3 has 14 residues. CDR3 loop: CASSDTNRQETQYF. In DNA form, the CDR3 reads TGCGCCAGCAGTGATACAAACAGGCAAGAGACCCAGTACTTC.

This chain uses TRBV15 with TRBJ1-1, with D unclear. The ends were cut back, 5 bases at V and 3 bases at J, with 16 bases in the middle. This CDR3 has 15 amino acids. Germline CDR1 reads LNHNV; CDR2 reads YYDKDF (reference sequence). Here the CDR3 reads CATSGLHTDDTEAFF. CDR3 DNA sequence: TGTGCCACCAGCGGACTTCACACGGACGACACTGAAGCTTTCTTT.

The V gene is TRBV14, the J gene TRBJ1-1; D is undetermined. In germline, CDR1 is SGHDN, CDR2 FVKESK. With 6 bases removed from V and 1 base from J, the gap between germline ends came to 15 bases. This CDR3 is built from 15 residues. CDR3 in amino acids: CASSYSARANTEAFF. CDR3 nucleotides: TGTGCCAGCAGTTACTCCGCGAGGGCGAACACTGAAGCTTTCTTT.

The sample holds a few counts of this clone. The chain links TRBV27 to TRBJ1-1, with D possibly TRBD1 on 6 matching bases. The CDR3 length is 15 residues. V lost 3 bases and J 6 bases, leaving 17 bases between the germline ends. Germline V gene lookup returns CDR1 MNHEY and CDR2 SMNVEV (reference sequence). The CDR3 region has the DNA TGTGCCAGCAGTTTGGGCACAGGGTTCCGCGCTGAAGCTTTCTTT. Amino acids: CASSLGTGFRAEAFF.